The clone carrying this TCR beta chain was counted many times. Its antigen is not identified. The TCR alpha and TCR beta cDNA libraries, bearing sample barcodes and UMIs, were generated by 5'RACE using constant-segment primers. TCRdb re-called the 5' RACE reads through MiXCR, storing one row per CDR3 protein. Seen here are approximately 230,000 distinct CDR3 sequences, about 15% observed once, and the top ten hold approximately 3.4%. V was clipped by 0 bases and J by 5 bases, with 12 bases between them. Germline CDR1 SGHRS, CDR2 YFSETQ. This CDR3 contains 15 residues. The data derive from a study of T-cell memory formation after mild COVID-19. General study findings and limits: Some clones that responded turned up in pre-infection memory, which suggests that cross-reactive memory joined in.

The sequence was collected from a man younger than 35 who had mild COVID-19 (a few samples of this study predate the infection). Cell type and time point are not known. The specimen sequenced was PBMCs or a T cell subset sorted from them (not recorded which). The chain carries TRBV5-1 and TRBJ2-1; tentatively, D is TRBD1 (6 bases). The CDR3 nucleotides are TGCGCCAGCAGCTTGGACCCCGGACAGCACAATGAGCAGTTCTTC. This translates into CASSLDPGQHNEQFF.